One sample yielded the 12 T cell receptor beta chains listed below, sequenced in a study of CD8 T cells in ankylosing spondylitis. TCRdb reprocessed the 5' RACE reads via MiXCR and lists one record per CDR3 protein. The table includes about 340,000 distinct CDR3 sequences, roughly 15% detected once. Sequenced sample: blood, either unsorted or a sorted T cell fraction (not recorded which). These receptors came from a male donor with ankylosing spondylitis or in good health (not recorded which).

V is TRBV5-1 and J is TRBJ1-1; possible D gene TRBD1, 5 bases. The ends were cut back, 4 bases at V and 1 base at J, with 14 bases in the middle. The CDR3 is made up of 15 amino acids. Germline assignment: CDR1 SGHRS and CDR2 YFSETQ. CDR3 sequence: CASSRSWGPNTEAFF. The CDR3 DNA is TGCGCCAGCAGCCGGAGCTGGGGACCGAACACTGAAGCTTTCTTT.

This rearrangement joins TRBV20-1 to TRBJ2-7, with D possibly being TRBD1 (6 bases). This CDR3 comprises 15 residues. V was cut by 6 bases and J by 2 bases, with 20 bases left in between. Germline V gene sequence: CDR1 DFQATT, CDR2 SNEGSKA (reference sequence). The CDR3 DNA sequence: TGCAGTGCCCAAAAGGAGCTAACAGGGACCTACGAGCAGTACTTC. This translates into CSAQKELTGTYEQYF.

This clonotype was seen more than once but under ten times. The chain combines TRBV11-2 with TRBJ2-7; possibly TRBD2 for D (6 bases). This CDR3 region has 14 residues. V lost 2 bases and J lost 6, with 14 bases in between. CDR1 SGHAT and CDR2 FQNNGV come from the germline V gene. CDR3 nucleotide sequence: TGTGCCAGCAGCTTACCCCGGAGGGGTTTCGAGCAGTACTTC. This encodes CASSLPRRGFEQYF. Supplemented by reference TRBV11-2 and TRBJ2-7, the full variable domain reads EAGVAQSPRYKIIEKRQSVAFWCNPISGHATLYWYQQILGQGPKLLIQFQNNGVVDDSQLPKDRFSAERLKGVDSTLKIQPAKLEDSAVYLCASSLPRRGFEQYFGPGTRLTVT.

This clonotype was seen more than once but under ten times. The chain joins TRBV11-2 to TRBJ1-3; D might be TRBD1 (5 bases). This CDR3 comprises 14 residues. Germline V lookup: CDR1 SGHAT, CDR2 FQNNGV. Trimming stripped 3 bases from V and 5 bases from J, with 11 bases between. CDR3 amino acids: CASSFGGERNTIYF. The CDR3 region has the DNA TGTGCCAGCAGCTTTGGGGGAGAGAGAAACACCATATATTTT.

This clonotype was recorded many times. The chain recombines TRBV5-1 with TRBJ1-1; the match to TRBD1 covers 9 bases. Germline CDR1 SGHRS, CDR2 YFSETQ. This CDR3 region has 16 residues. The V gene end was trimmed by 5 bases and the J gene end by 0 bases; junction bases not matched to a gene: 8. The CDR3 is CASSETGTGMNTEAFF. The CDR3 bases are TGCGCCAGCAGTGAAACCGGGACAGGGATGAACACTGAAGCTTTCTTT.

This clonotype showed up just a few times. The chain couples TRBV29-1 to TRBJ2-3; 8 bases agree with TRBD2. Germline V gene sequence: CDR1 SQVTM, CDR2 ANQGSEA. This CDR3 region has 14 residues. CDR3 DNA sequence: TGCAGTGTAGACGAGCGGGAGCATCAAGATACGCAGTATTTT. This encodes CSVDEREHQDTQYF.

The chain uses TRBV11-1 and TRBJ2-1; 7 bases are a match to TRBD2. Trimming removed 0 bases from V and 1 base from J; junction bases left unmatched: 9. Germline-derived CDR1 and CDR2 are SGHAT and FQDESV (reference sequence). This CDR3 has 18 residues. CDR3 in DNA: TGTGCCAGCAGCTTAGCGAGGGGTAGCGGGTATTCCTACAATGAGCAGTTCTTC. Translated, it gives CASSLARGSGYSYNEQFF.

This clonotype was counted a few times. The rearrangement uses TRBV5-1 and TRBJ1-1, with no clear D. This CDR3 region has 14 residues. The V gene's germline CDR1 is SGHRS and CDR2 YFSETQ. The V and J ends lost 4 bases and 1 base respectively, with 11 bases between them. The CDR3: CASSVTLPNTEAFF. The CDR3 region has the DNA TGCGCCAGCAGCGTGACCCTTCCGAACACTGAAGCTTTCTTT.

This clonotype was observed a handful of times. The chain employs TRBV12-3 or TRBV12-4 and TRBJ2-4; TRBD1 agrees at 8 bases. The CDR3 runs to 13 residues. V lost 7 bases, J lost 7 bases, and 6 bases stayed unmatched. The CDR3 bases are TGTGCCAGCATGGCGACAGGGGTGAACATTCAGTACTTC. Protein sequence: CASMATGVNIQYF.

This clonotype was seen a few times. The V and J genes are TRBV29-1 and TRBJ1-6, with TRBD1 matching 11 bases. This CDR3 comprises 14 residues. Germline-derived CDR1 and CDR2 are SQVTM and ANQGSEA. The V gene end was trimmed by 7 bases and the J gene end by 7 bases; junction bases not matched to a gene: 6. In DNA form, the CDR3 reads TGCAGCGACGGACAGGGGGCTGGGAATTCACCCCTCCACTTT. This encodes CSDGQGAGNSPLHF.

The chain recombines TRBV29-1 with TRBJ1-1; 7 bases fit TRBD1. Germline trimming cut 3 bases from V and 1 base from J; bases unmatched to any gene: 14. Looked up from germline, CDR1 is SQVTM and CDR2 is ANQGSEA. This CDR3 is 17 amino acids long. Written as DNA, the CDR3 is TGCAGCGTTGAGTCCGAGGGAGGGGGCTTGTGGAACACTGAAGCTTTCTTT. Its translation: CSVESEGGGLWNTEAFF.

This clonotype was counted a few times. CDR3 bases: TGTGCCAGCAGTGAAATTGTGGGGGCCTCCTACGAGCAGTACTTC. It translates to CASSEIVGASYEQYF. V is TRBV6-1 and J is TRBJ2-7; TRBD1 is a possible D gene (6 bases). The germline gives CDR1 MNHNS, CDR2 SASEGT. Trimming took off 2 bases at V and 0 bases at J, with 11 bases between the two ends. The length of the CDR3 is 15 residues.